The TCR beta chain under discussion was sequenced for a study of T cell changes during pregnancy in multiple sclerosis (dated by TCRdb to between 2017 and 2020). Background on the whole study: Changes in the T cell repertoire over the course of pregnancy were examined in this study in women with multiple sclerosis.

Receptors were amplified or captured by the immunoSEQ multiplex PCR assay. TCRdb took over this immuneACCESS table, retaining in-frame rearrangements with V and J assigned. Such tables are incomplete; in checked studies, under half of the missing clones stem from an unresolved V gene, and the remainder is unexplained. The sample table shows about 100,000 clones, and about 90% are seen once. The top ten hold more than 1.5% of the sample. According to the germline V gene, CDR1 reads MNHEY and CDR2 reads SVGAGI. Trimming removed 2 bases from V and 0 bases from J, leaving 8 bases between the germline ends. Including cysteine and phenylalanine, the CDR3 has 15 amino acids. Here the CDR3 DNA is all that survives: 45 bases in frame from base 1. A remark on this clone: No cognate antigen has been identified for it. No per-base quality is available; no much larger clone lies one base away.

The chain employs TRBV6-5 and TRBJ1-5, with no reliable assignment of the D segment. The TCR originated in a female donor with multiple sclerosis, enrolled in a pregnancy study. The input for sequencing was peripheral blood, taken after pregnancy. The DNA sequence is as follows: TGTGCCAGCAGTTACAGGCGGGATAGCAATCAGCCCCAGCATTTT. Translated, it reads CASSYRRDSNQPQHF.